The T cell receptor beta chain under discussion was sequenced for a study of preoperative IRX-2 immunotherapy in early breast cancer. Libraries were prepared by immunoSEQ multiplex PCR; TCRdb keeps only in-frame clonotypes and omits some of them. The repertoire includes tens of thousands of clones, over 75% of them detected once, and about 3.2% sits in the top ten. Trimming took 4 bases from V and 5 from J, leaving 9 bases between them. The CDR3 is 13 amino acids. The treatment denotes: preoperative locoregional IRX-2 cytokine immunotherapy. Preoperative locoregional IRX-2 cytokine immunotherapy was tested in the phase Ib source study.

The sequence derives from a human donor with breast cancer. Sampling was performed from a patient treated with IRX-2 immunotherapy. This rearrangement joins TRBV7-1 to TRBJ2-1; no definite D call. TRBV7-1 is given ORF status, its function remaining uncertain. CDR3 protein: CASSLGLNNEQFF. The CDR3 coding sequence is TGTGCCAGCAGCTTAGGGCTAAACAATGAGCAGTTCTTC.